The clone carrying this T cell receptor (beta chain) has a count of ten or more. Its antigen is currently unknown. V gave up 6 bases and J gave up 7 bases, with 7 bases separating them. The CDR3 has 11 amino acids. Germline V gene data show CDR1 as SGDLS and CDR2 as YYNGEE. The data are from a study of T-cell reconstitution after alpha-beta-depleted transplantation in children. General study findings and limits: T-cell numbers and diversity one year post-transplant derived largely from freshly generated T cells. Expanded graft clones numbering several hundred reportedly gave rise to alpha-beta T cells about two months after transplant. From surviving recipient T cells and thymic progenitors came the high day-60 TCRbeta diversity observed in some patients.

Unique molecular identifiers featured in how the TCRbeta library was prepared. TCRdb called the PCR reads again in MiXCR, with one record for every CDR3 protein. The sample shows 200,000 to 300,000 distinct CDR3 sequences, just under 8.5% of them seen only once. Sequencing was performed on PBMCs, mostly from graft donor cells, taken 180 days after TCRalphabeta/CD19-depleted stem cell transplant. V and J are TRBV9 and TRBJ2-2, with D unresolved. The sequence derives from a male patient younger than 18 who had a stem cell transplant for acute lymphoblastic leukemia, so the T cells may come from the graft donor. As DNA, the CDR3 is TGTGCCAGCATCGTCAGCGGGGAGCTGTTTTTT. Residues: CASIVSGELFF.